Given below is one T cell receptor beta chain in context. Its target is not known. Use of 60 Vbeta and 13 Jbeta primers characterized the PCR. The data were produced by immunoSEQ multiplex PCR, yet TCRdb's version contains in-frame clones alone and is incomplete. The sample shows 240,000 or so clones, roughly 87% of them seen only once. The data were taken from a study of cytomegalovirus exposure and HLA in healthy donors. Study as a whole: The roughly 100 million unique TCR beta sequences, from around 200 million T cells, were found by an earlier analysis. General study findings and limits: Fewer N-insertions than the roughly 650-donor mean were reportedly shown by an Asian-associated ancestry cluster in a later analysis. Follow-up analysis later connected one missense variant in DCLRE1C with trimming of TCR beta V- and J-genes.

CDR3 length equals 14 residues. Germline CDR1 PRHDT, CDR2 FYEKMQ (reference sequence). J was trimmed by 3 bases and V by 5 bases; bases with no gene match: 5. The chain combines TRBV13 with TRBJ2-3; 7 nucleotides align to TRBD1. The clonotype comes from a woman in her forties in good health and CMV-seropositive. The source material was PBMCs. The DNA of the CDR3 is TGTGCCAGCAGCAAGAGACAGGGTACAGATACGCAGTATTTT. Protein product: CASSKRQGTDTQYF.